This TCR beta chain was retrieved from a study of CD8 T cells in Susac syndrome. It was with random hexamers that roughly 0.45 to 1 ug RNA was reverse transcribed. Coverage of TCR beta CDR3 amplification by immunoSEQ multiplex PCR extended to 54 Vbeta and 13 Jbeta. TCRdb independently ran MiXCR on the immunoSEQ multiplex PCR reads; one entry per CDR3 protein. The sample yields under 200,000 distinct CDR3 sequences, about 95% seen once. CD8+ and CD4+ T cells taken from blood had their TCR beta sequenced. TEMRA cells were enriched by FACS, while CD8+ and CD4+ T cells were obtained through a negative isolation that was performed magnetically. The CDR3 sequence is 14 residues long. Germline CDR1 KGHSY, CDR2 FQNENV. Trimming took 6 bases from V and 7 from J; bases not matched to a gene: 7.

The V gene is TRBV16, the J gene TRBJ1-4; TRBD1 aligns across 8 bases. Sequenced: CD4+ T cells from PBMCs. The TCR comes from a human donor in good health. CDR3 sequence: CASSGGQGTEKLFF. The CDR3 DNA reads as TGTGCCAGCAGTGGAGGACAGGGAACTGAAAAACTGTTTTTT.